The 22 T cell receptor beta chains given below trace back to one sample, sequenced in a study of blood T cell repertoires in COVID-19 (dated by TCRdb to the early 2020s). Libraries came from the immunoSEQ multiplex PCR assay. Imported from immuneACCESS, the table was reduced by TCRdb to in-frame sequences with V and J called. These copies leave out some clones; in studies compared against another copy, an unresolved V gene accounts for under half, and the cause of the remainder is not known. In all, the sample holds fewer than 110,000 clones, and about nine tenths of those were seen once. The ten largest make up around a sixth of the sample. The sequencing sample was made of peripheral blood. The source is a man aged 45-60 years with acute or convalescent COVID-19.

The chain employs TRBV7-6 and TRBJ2-7; 10 bases line up with TRBD1. The V gene end was trimmed by 2 bases and the J gene end by 5 bases; junction bases not matched to a gene: 6. Germline assignment: CDR1 SGHVS and CDR2 FNYEAQ. The CDR3 runs 15 residues. The CDR3 loop is CASSLIPGTGDEQYF. The CDR3 bases are TGTGCCAGCAGCTTAATACCCGGGACAGGGGACGAGCAGTACTTC.

The chain employs TRBV7-2 and TRBJ1-6; TRBD1 might be the D (5 bases). The CDR3 runs to 15 residues. V lost 2 bases and J lost 6, with 11 bases in between. From germline, CDR1 is SGHTA and CDR2 FQGNSA. The CDR3 spells CASSLRVGGNSPLHF. DNA of the CDR3: TGTGCCAGCAGCTTAAGGGTCGGGGGTAATTCACCCCTCCACTTT.

The chain is built from TRBV11-3 and TRBJ2-3; 7 positions match TRBD1. V trimming: 4 bases; J trimming: 2 bases; junction bases outside the gene matches: 15. This CDR3 spans 18 amino acids. Germline V gives CDR1 SGHNT, CDR2 YENEEA. CDR3 amino acids: CASSSSLTRDRNTDTQYF. In DNA form, the CDR3 reads TGTGCCAGCAGCTCGAGTTTGACAAGGGACAGAAACACAGATACGCAGTATTTT. The entire variable domain, with the rest obtained from reference TRBV11-3 and TRBJ2-3, is as follows: EAGVVQSPRYKIIEKKQPVAFWCNPISGHNTLYWYLQNLGQGPELLIRYENEEAVDDSQLPKDRFSAERLKGVDSTLKIQPAELGDSAVYLCASSSSLTRDRNTDTQYFGPGTRLTVL.

The J gene is TRBJ2-3, the V gene TRBV11-1; the D gene is possibly TRBD2 (6 bases). V was clipped by 7 bases and J by 1 base, with 12 bases between them. This CDR3 contains 14 residues. The germline V gene has CDR1 SGHAT and CDR2 FQDESV (reference sequence). The CDR3: CASNNGGRTDTQYF. CDR3 DNA sequence: TGTGCCAGCAACAATGGAGGGCGCACAGATACGCAGTATTTT. Complete variable domain (other parts from reference TRBV11-1 and TRBJ2-3): EAEVAQSPRYKITEKSQAVAFWCDPISGHATLYWYRQILGQGPELLVQFQDESVVDDSQLPKDRFSAERLKGVDSTLKIQPAELGDSAMYLCASNNGGRTDTQYFGPGTRLTVL.

This clone was observed a single time. Other DNA sequences in this specimen translate into the identical CDR3. The chain employs TRBV7-2 and TRBJ1-1; D possibly corresponds to TRBD1 (5 bases). CDR1 SGHTA and CDR2 FQGNSA come from the germline V gene. The CDR3 has 14 amino acids. Between the trimmed V and J ends, which lost 4 bases and 1 base, there was a span of 10 bases. The CDR3 region is CASSSQGRNTEAFF. CDR3 sequence (DNA): TGTGCCAGCAGCTCGCAGGGTAGGAACACTGAAGCTTTCTTT.

The V gene is TRBV3-1 (or the pseudogene TRBV3-2), the J gene TRBJ1-6; possible D gene TRBD1, 6 bases. The CDR3 contains 15 residues. The germline V gene has CDR1 LGHDT and CDR2 YNNKEL (reference sequence). The ends were cut back, 2 bases at V and 7 bases at J, with 12 bases in the middle. The CDR3 loop is CASSQRGARNSPLHF. For the CDR3, the DNA is TGTGCCAGCAGCCAACGGGGGGCGCGGAATTCACCCCTCCACTTT.

CDR3 nucleotides: TGTGCCAGCAGTTACCAGGGTACGAACACTGAAGCTTTCTTT. This gives the protein CASSYQGTNTEAFF. The chain carries TRBV6-5 and TRBJ1-1; D might be TRBD1 (5 bases). V lost 2 bases to trimming and J lost 1 base, with 8 bases between them. CDR3 length: 14 residues. The germline V gene encodes CDR1 MNHEY and CDR2 SVGAGI.

Only one count was recorded for this clone. CDR3: CASSSANEKLFF. CDR3 DNA sequence: TGTGCCAGCAGTTCGGCTAATGAAAAACTGTTTTTT. V is TRBV12-3 or TRBV12-4 and J is TRBJ1-4; D ambiguous. The CDR3 loop spans 12 amino acids. V gave up 4 bases and J gave up 3 bases, with 3 bases separating them.

V and J are TRBV25-1 and TRBJ1-2; a weak D match, TRBD1 (5 bases). The V gene's germline CDR1 is MGHDK and CDR2 SYGVNS. Trimming removed 6 bases from V and 6 bases from J, with 14 bases in between. The CDR3 runs to 13 residues. The CDR3 DNA reads as TGTGCCAGCAGCGGTGGGGGAGGGAATGGCTACACCTTC. Translating it yields CASSGGGGNGYTF.

The rearrangement uses TRBV6-2 or TRBV6-3 and TRBJ1-2; weak D call: TRBD1 (5 bases). Germline-derived CDR1 and CDR2 are MNHEY and SVGEGT. V lost 6 bases and J 2 bases, leaving 10 bases between the germline ends. The CDR3 consists of 13 residues. CDR3 in DNA: TGTGCCAGCAGCCCGACAGTAAACTATGGCTACACCTTC. Translation: CASSPTVNYGYTF.

V is TRBV30 and J is TRBJ1-5, with no clear D. CDR3 length equals 13 residues. Germline CDR1 reads GTSNPN; CDR2 reads SVGIG (reference sequence). The V and J ends lost 4 bases and 7 bases respectively, with 14 bases between them. As DNA, the CDR3 is TGTGCCTGGACTAAGGACTGGACCCAGCCCCAGCATTTT. Translation: CAWTKDWTQPQHF.

This rearrangement joins TRBV7-9 to TRBJ2-1; no definite D call. Trimming cost V 5 bases and J 8 bases, with 19 bases left between them. The CDR3 is made up of 15 amino acids. Looked up from germline, CDR1 is SEHNR and CDR2 is FQNEAQ (reference sequence). The CDR3, as DNA: TGTGCCAGCAGCAAGCTCGTGGGCTCAGGCGATGAGCAGTTCTTC. It specifies CASSKLVGSGDEQFF.

The J gene is TRBJ2-5, the V gene TRBV7-7; 9 bases match TRBD2. CDR1 is SSHAT and CDR2 is FNYEAQ in the germline V gene (reference sequence). The CDR3 loop spans 14 amino acids. Germline trimming cut 3 bases from V and 2 bases from J; bases unmatched to any gene: 1. CDR3 DNA: TGTGCCAGCAGCTTGAGCGGGGGGCAAGAGACCCAGTACTTC. This gives the protein CASSLSGGQETQYF.

This chain uses TRBV7-2 with TRBJ1-6; D is unresolved. Germline CDR1 and CDR2: SGHTA and FQGNSA. The CDR3 is 15 residues long. V lost 4 bases and J lost 10, with 17 bases in between. The chain's CDR3 is CASSSDMAVVSPLHF. The CDR3 DNA reads as TGTGCCAGCAGCTCAGACATGGCCGTAGTATCACCCCTCCACTTT.

CDR3 bases: TGTGCCAGCAGTTTCCCAGGGGGCAACTCTGGAAACACCATATATTTT. It encodes CASSFPGGNSGNTIYF. The chain combines TRBV28 with TRBJ1-3, with 8 bases identical to TRBD1. Germline CDR1 is MDHEN and CDR2 is SYDVKM. The ends lost 3 bases at V and 0 bases at J; junction bases unmatched: 4. This CDR3 contains 16 residues.

V usage is TRBV7-9 and J usage is TRBJ2-7; D ambiguous. There are 14 residues in the CDR3. Deletions cut 5 bases from V and 6 bases from J, with 17 bases between. CDR1 is SEHNR and CDR2 is FQNEAQ in the germline V gene (reference sequence). This CDR3 reads CASSIDPSEREQYF. The CDR3 DNA sequence: TGTGCCAGCAGCATAGATCCCTCCGAGCGCGAGCAGTACTTC.

The J gene is TRBJ2-7, the V gene TRBV27, with TRBD1 matching over 7 bases. V dropped 6 bases and J dropped 7; count of bases not matched to a gene: 9. The CDR3 covers 13 residues. Looked up from germline, CDR1 is MNHEY and CDR2 is SMNVEV (reference sequence). CDR3 protein: CASSLRQGDEQYF. CDR3 sequence (DNA): TGTGCCAGCAGCCTCAGACAGGGTGATGAGCAGTACTTC.

The rearrangement joins TRBV12-3 or TRBV12-4 to TRBJ1-2; 7 bases agree with TRBD1. The V and J ends lost 6 bases and 8 bases, in that order; junction bases with no gene match: 9. CDR3 length: 13 residues. The CDR3 nucleotides are TGTGCCAGCAGAAGACAGGGTAGAGGCGGCTACACCTTC. As protein: CASRRQGRGGYTF.

The chain uses TRBV7-8 and TRBJ2-2; weak D call: TRBD1 (6 bases). The germline CDR1 and CDR2 sequences are SGHVS and FQNEAQ. The CDR3 is 15 residues long. Trimming removed 4 bases from V and 5 bases from J, with 14 bases in between. The CDR3 nucleotides are TGTGCCAGCAGCTGGAGTGTAGGGGGTACCGGGGAGCTGTTTTTT. Translation: CASSWSVGGTGELFF.

The chain uses TRBV19 and TRBJ1-5; D gene ambiguous. The CDR3 totals 14 residues. Germline loops: CDR1 LNHDA, CDR2 SQIVND (reference sequence). Trimming shortened V by 7 bases and J by 3 bases, and 13 bases separated the two germline ends. DNA for the CDR3: TGTGCCAGTACCCCGGCAGGAATCAATCAGCCCCAGCATTTT. Translation: CASTPAGINQPQHF.

The V and J genes are TRBV28 and TRBJ2-3; D is ambiguous. Germline values: CDR1 MDHEN, CDR2 SYDVKM. V was shortened by 9 bases and J by 1 base, with 5 bases between the two germline ends. The CDR3 covers 11 residues. The CDR3 reads CASIRTDTQYF. CDR3 sequence (DNA): TGTGCCAGTATCCGCACAGATACGCAGTATTTT.

The chain links TRBV19 to TRBJ2-3, with D perhaps TRBD1 (6 bases). CDR1 LNHDA and CDR2 SQIVND come from the germline V gene (reference sequence). This CDR3 has 14 residues. The V end lost 7 bases, the J end lost 2 bases, and 13 bases lay between the germline ends. In DNA, the CDR3 is TGTGCCAGTACCGACAGGCCATACACAGATACGCAGTATTTT. This sequence encodes CASTDRPYTDTQYF.